The clone carrying this T cell receptor (beta chain) was detected a few times. A junction boundary mismatches the germline segment, possibly from a read error. The data stem from a study of shared clonotypes between healthy human individuals. The CDR3 spans 11 residues. Germline lookup yields CDR1 MGHRA and CDR2 YSYEKL. Some clones are missing from TCRdb's copy, which holds only in-frame ones; the method was immunoSEQ multiplex PCR. The sample holds more than 90,000 clones; roughly two thirds are singletons and the top ten take around 41%. The TCR sequence derives from a man aged 25-40 years in good health. The rearrangement links TRBV4-1 to TRBJ2-7, with D maybe TRBD1 (6 bases). Sequencing used memory CD8+ T cells sorted from blood. Described subset: CD45RO+ cells pooled with CCR7-negative TemRA cells. The CDR3: CASSKRTDPVF. The CDR3 DNA is TGCGCCAGCAGCAAAAGGACAGATCCTGTCTTC.